This TCR beta chain was sequenced for a study of beta chain features in type 1 diabetes. Regarding the study as a whole: Patients with type 1 diabetes carried fewer insertions and had more deletions at their VDJ junctions. Shorter templates might be favored by PCR, and equally so in patients and in controls.

The CDR3 is made up of 14 amino acids. V was pared by 4 bases and J by 1 base, with 9 bases between. CDR1 and CDR2 from the germline V gene are SGHNT and YYREEE (reference sequence). This clone was seen only a few times. Its antigen is unidentified. Expressed TCRB transcripts were sequenced after all isolated RNA was converted to cDNA. TCRdb keeps only in-frame clones here, not all; method: immunoSEQ multiplex PCR. The table lists fewer than 900,000 clones, about a sixth of them singletons. Material: naive CD4+ T cells from blood. This chain joins TRBV5-4 and TRBJ2-4; D perhaps matches TRBD2 (6 bases). The sequence derives from a woman aged 18-35 years in good health. The CDR3 DNA is TGTGCCAGCAGCCAACGGGGGGCCAAAAACATTCAGTACTTC. Protein product: CASSQRGAKNIQYF.